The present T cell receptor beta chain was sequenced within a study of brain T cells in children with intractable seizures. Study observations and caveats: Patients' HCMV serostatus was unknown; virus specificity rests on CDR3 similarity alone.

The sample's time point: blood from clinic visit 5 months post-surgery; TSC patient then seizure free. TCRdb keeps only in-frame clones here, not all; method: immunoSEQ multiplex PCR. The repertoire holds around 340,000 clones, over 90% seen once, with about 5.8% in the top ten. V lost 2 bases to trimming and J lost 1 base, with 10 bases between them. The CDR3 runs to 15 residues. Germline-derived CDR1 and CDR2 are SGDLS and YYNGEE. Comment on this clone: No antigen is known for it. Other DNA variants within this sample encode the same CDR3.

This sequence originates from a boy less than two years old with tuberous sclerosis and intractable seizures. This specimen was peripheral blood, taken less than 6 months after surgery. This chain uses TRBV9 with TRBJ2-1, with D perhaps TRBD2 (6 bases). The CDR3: CASSVGLSSYNEQFF. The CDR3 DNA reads TGTGCCAGCAGCGTGGGACTTTCTTCCTACAATGAGCAGTTCTTC.